The next 14 T cell receptor beta chains were all read from a single sample in a study of T cells expressing NK-cell markers. Each CDR3 protein gets one entry in TCRdb, which reprocessed the 5' RACE reads and gives no DNA. The sample table includes about 260,000 distinct CDR3 sequences. Material: blood T cells: a sorted CD56 or NKG2C T cell subset, CD4+ or CD8+ T cells, or bulk PBMC T cells (not recorded which). All receptors derive from a man between 18 and 29 years old in good health.

The rearrangement uses TRBV10-3 and TRBJ2-7; TCRdb gives TRBD1 as the D gene, but with no DNA this cannot be confirmed. The CDR3 length is 13 residues. Per the germline V gene, CDR1 is ENHRY and CDR2 is SYGVKD. The CDR3 protein is CAISTGTNYEQYF.

This chain uses TRBV29-1 with TRBJ2-1; the D gene TCRdb calls, TRBD1, cannot be checked with no DNA. Germline V CDR1 and CDR2: SQVTM, ANQGSEA. The CDR3 spans 14 residues. The CDR3 loop is CSVAQGGSYNEQFF.

The genes are TRBV12-3 or TRBV12-4 and TRBJ1-1; TCRdb calls TRBD1, which cannot be checked without DNA. This CDR3 has 15 residues. CDR3 region: CASNNRGGRNTEAFF.

The chain links TRBV25-1 to TRBJ2-4; TCRdb designates TRBD1, a call that cannot be tested without DNA. CDR1 is MGHDK, CDR2 SYGVNS, per germline. There are 12 residues in the CDR3. CDR3 loop: CASSDPWAAPDF.

This rearrangement joins TRBV6-1 to TRBJ2-3; TCRdb gives TRBD2 as the D gene, but with no DNA this cannot be confirmed. Germline V gives CDR1 MNHNS, CDR2 SASEGT. This CDR3 region has 16 residues. The CDR3 sequence: CASSQTGLAGADTQYF.

The V gene is TRBV29-1, the J gene TRBJ2-2; the D call of TRBD1 rests on TCRdb alone, since no DNA is present to check it. The germline V gene has CDR1 SQVTM and CDR2 ANQGSEA. CDR3 length: 15 amino acids. The CDR3 sequence: CSVGQGGGNTGELFF.

The CDR3 is CSARRLSGRGYNEQFF. The J gene is TRBJ2-1, the V gene TRBV20-1; TCRdb selects TRBD2, and the lack of DNA leaves this call unchecked. CDR1 DFQATT and CDR2 SNEGSKA come from the germline V gene (reference sequence). The CDR3 sequence is 16 residues long.

V usage is TRBV4-2 and J usage is TRBJ2-5. The CDR3 covers 15 residues. CDR1 is LGHNA and CDR2 is YNFKEQ in the germline V gene. CDR3 amino acids: CASSQESESAETQYF.

The gene calls are TRBV29-1 and TRBJ2-5; TCRdb picks TRBD1, but there is no DNA to check that call. This CDR3 has 14 amino acids. Germline assignment: CDR1 SQVTM and CDR2 ANQGSEA. Here the CDR3 reads CSGSTGTSKETQYF.

The V gene is TRBV7-8, the J gene TRBJ2-1. Germline V gives CDR1 SGHVS, CDR2 FQNEAQ. The CDR3 contains 15 residues. CDR3 in amino acids: CASSLVGFTYNEQFF. The full variable domain, its missing parts supplied by reference TRBV7-8 and TRBJ2-1, is GAGVSQSPRYKVAKRGQDVALRCDPISGHVSLFWYQQALGQGPEFLTYFQNEAQLDKSGLPSDRFFAERPEGSVSTLKIQRTQQEDSAVYLCASSLVGFTYNEQFFGPGTRLTVL.

The rearrangement links TRBV29-1 to TRBJ2-4; TCRdb returns TRBD1, unconfirmable since there is no DNA. Per the germline V gene, CDR1 is SQVTM and CDR2 is ANQGSEA. This CDR3 comprises 11 residues. The CDR3 protein is CGYRDRNIQYF.

This chain joins TRBV6-2 or TRBV6-3 and TRBJ1-5; no DNA is available, so the TRBD1 call from TCRdb remains unchecked. CDR3 length equals 16 residues. The germline V gene has CDR1 MNHEY and CDR2 SVGEGT. CDR3 residues: CASSLRQGIINQPQHF.

The gene calls are TRBV7-6 and TRBJ2-1; TCRdb designates TRBD2, a call that cannot be tested without DNA. In germline, CDR1 is SGHVS, CDR2 FNYEAQ. The CDR3 has 14 residues. CDR3 amino acids: CASSSTSGRGEQFF.

The rearrangement links TRBV29-1 to TRBJ1-1; TCRdb outputs TRBD1, but without DNA this stays unchecked. Germline V gene lookup returns CDR1 SQVTM and CDR2 ANQGSEA. This CDR3 spans 12 amino acids. This CDR3 is CSVLWDRAEAFF.